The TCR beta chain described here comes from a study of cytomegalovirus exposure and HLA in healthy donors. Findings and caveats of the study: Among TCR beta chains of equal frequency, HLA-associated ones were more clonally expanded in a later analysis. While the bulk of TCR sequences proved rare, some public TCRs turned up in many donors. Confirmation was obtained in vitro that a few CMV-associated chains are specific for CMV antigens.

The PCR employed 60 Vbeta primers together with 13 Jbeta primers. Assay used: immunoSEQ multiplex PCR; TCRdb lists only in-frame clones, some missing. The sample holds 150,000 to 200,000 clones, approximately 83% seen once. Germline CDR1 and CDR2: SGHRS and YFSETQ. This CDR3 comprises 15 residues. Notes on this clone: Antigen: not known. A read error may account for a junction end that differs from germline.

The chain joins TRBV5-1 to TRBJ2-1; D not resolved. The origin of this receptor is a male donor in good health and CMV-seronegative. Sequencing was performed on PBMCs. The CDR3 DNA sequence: TGCGCCAGCAGCTTGTTGATGAGCTCCTACAATGAGCGGTTCTTC. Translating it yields CASSLLMSSYNERFF.